The rows below give T cell receptor beta chains drawn from one sample of a study of T cells expressing NK-cell markers. One entry per CDR3 protein, without DNA, is what TCRdb gives after re-calling the 5' RACE reads. The sample table includes about 460,000 distinct CDR3 sequences. Sequencing was performed on blood T cells: a sorted CD56 or NKG2C T cell subset, CD4+ or CD8+ T cells, or bulk PBMC T cells (not recorded which). These receptors all stem from a woman aged 50 to 60 in good health. Both conserved end residues are part of each CDR3.

length	V	J	CDR3
14	TRBV20-1	TRBJ1-5	CSARGQYSNQPQHF
17	TRBV6-5	TRBJ2-3	CASSFGALAGAPDTQYF
16	TRBV10-2	TRBJ1-1	CASGDRGGTANTEAFF
14	TRBV6-1	TRBJ2-7	CASHGGPGPYEQYF
18	TRBV15	TRBJ1-4	CATSRATGTESTNEKLFF
13	TRBV10-2	TRBJ2-7	CASTPGGPYEQYF
13	TRBV29-1	TRBJ2-1	CSVGRTRRDEQFF
12	TRBV5-1	TRBJ1-2	CASSFTRHGYTF
17	TRBV3-1	TRBJ1-1	CASSQRSGGAWGTEAFF
16	TRBV5-6	TRBJ2-1	CASSVRGGALYNEQFF
13	TRBV9	TRBJ1-2	CASTSLGDYGYTF
14	TRBV5-1	TRBJ1-1	CASSLVPKELKAFF
14	TRBV12-3/TRBV12-4	TRBJ2-2	CASPRGAPSGELFF
18	TRBV4-1	TRBJ1-4	CASSQRTGGTGANEKLFF
14	TRBV5-1	TRBJ2-1	CASSLNWRYNEQFF
15	TRBV4-2	TRBJ2-1	CASSQDDQREGPAFF
15	TRBV12-3/TRBV12-4	TRBJ1-1	CASTPTISRGTEAFF
14	TRBV11-2	TRBJ1-1	CASSSLQGGGRAFF
14	TRBV12-3/TRBV12-4	TRBJ2-5	CASTVSSGEETQYF
12	TRBV24-1	TRBJ2-7	CATSGGDYEQYF
15	TRBV28	TRBJ2-1	CASSFRLAGRGEQFF
11	TRBV30	TRBJ2-7	CAWSVGGEQYF
13	TRBV12-3/TRBV12-4	TRBJ2-5	CASSFEEWGTQYF
15	TRBV28	TRBJ1-5	CATEPGQGSGQPQHF
16	TRBV6-5	TRBJ2-5	CASSYGTRSLQETQYF
15	TRBV6-1	TRBJ1-5	CASETMNLSNQPQHF
16	TRBV3-1	TRBJ2-7	CASSLRSGRAFYEQYF
13	TRBV6-6	TRBJ2-1	CASSGSGINEQFF
15	TRBV3-1	TRBJ1-2	CASSLTGELGYGYTF
15	TRBV18	TRBJ2-1	CASSPRSGAFREQFF
14	TRBV20-1	TRBJ2-3	CSAGLGQGRGTQYF
16	TRBV18	TRBJ2-3	CASSPRTSAPLGTQYF
15	TRBV7-2	TRBJ2-1	CASSLELAGGHEQFF
16	TRBV29-1	TRBJ2-1	CSVDRAGGLVHNEQFF
16	TRBV25-1	TRBJ2-1	CASSEWRGSSYNEQFF
13	TRBV20-1	TRBJ1-1	CSATRQLNTEAFF
14	TRBV7-9	TRBJ2-1	CASSGEGQGSEQFF
15	TRBV6-1	TRBJ1-1	CASSATTGRDTEAFF
16	TRBV7-9	TRBJ2-7	CASSLKIGTVTYEQYF
13	TRBV6-5	TRBJ2-5	CASRTGGRETQYF
14	TRBV9	TRBJ2-7	CASSGSGSSDEQYF
15	TRBV3-1	TRBJ2-7	CASSQEDGTRSEQYF
14	TRBV5-1	TRBJ2-4	CASSLRTSGNIQYF
16	TRBV6-6	TRBJ2-1	CASSQLTSGWGNEQFF
16	TRBV3-1	TRBJ2-5	CASSQGGGLSQETQYF
16	TRBV27	TRBJ2-1	CASSPEREWSYNEQFF
15	TRBV28	TRBJ2-1	CASRRTGSGLREQFF
16	TRBV6-5	TRBJ1-1	CASGKHRDSLNTEAFF
13	TRBV20-1	TRBJ2-2	CSAKRTVTGELFF
13	TRBV20-1	TRBJ2-1	CSARAYSGNEQFF
14	TRBV29-1	TRBJ2-5	CSVGVAGGGETQYF
17	TRBV5-1	TRBJ1-3	CASSPLWDKYSGNTIYF
15	TRBV10-3	TRBJ1-1	CAIRMGPGTNTEAFF
16	TRBV15	TRBJ1-5	CATSSAGQKDNQPQHF
11	TRBV29-1	TRBJ1-2	CSVKGPFGYTF